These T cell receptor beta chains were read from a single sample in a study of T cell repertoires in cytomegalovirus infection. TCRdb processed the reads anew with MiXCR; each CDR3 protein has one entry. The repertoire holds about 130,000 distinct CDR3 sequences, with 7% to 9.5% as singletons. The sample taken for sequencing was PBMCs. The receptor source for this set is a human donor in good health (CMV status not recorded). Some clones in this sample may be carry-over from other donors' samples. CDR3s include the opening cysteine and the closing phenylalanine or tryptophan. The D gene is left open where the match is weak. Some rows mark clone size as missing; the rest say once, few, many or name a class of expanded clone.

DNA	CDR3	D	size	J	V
TGTGCCAGCAGCTTAAGAGGGGGGGGGTTGGGGGGGCAACATCGCACTGAAGCTTTCTTT	CASSLRGGGLGGQHRTEAFF	.	.	TRBJ1-1	TRBV7-3
TGTGCCAGCACTTTCCGGGACAGGGTCCCTTATGGCTACACCTTC	CASTFRDRVPYGYTF	TRBD1	few	TRBJ1-2	TRBV28
TGTGCCAGCAGTGCGACGGACAGCCCTGGTGGAGCTTTCTTT	CASSATDSPGGAFF	.	.	TRBJ1-1	TRBV2
TGCAGCGTTGAAGTAGGGGGCTACACCGGGGAGCTGTTTTTT	CSVEVGGYTGELFF	TRBD1	few	TRBJ2-2	TRBV29-1
TGTGCCAGCAGTTCTATGGGACAGGGGATAGGTCAGCCCCAGCATTTT	CASSSMGQGIGQPQHF	TRBD1	many	TRBJ1-5	TRBV12-3/TRBV12-4
TGCAGTGCTAGTCCCAACAGGGGGAAAGGCACTGAAGCTTTCTTT	CSASPNRGKGTEAFF	TRBD1	many	TRBJ1-1	TRBV20-1
TGTGCCAGCAGCTTGGGCAGCGGGGAGCTGTTTTTT	CASSLGSGELFF	.	many	TRBJ2-2	TRBV11-3
TGTGCCAGCAGTGAATCGGCTAGCGGGGGTCAAAACATTCAGTACTTC	CASSESASGGQNIQYF	TRBD2	many	TRBJ2-4	TRBV25-1
TGCAGTGCTTGGGGGGGCGGTTACGACTCTGGAAACACCATATATTTT	CSAWGGGYDSGNTIYF	.	many	TRBJ1-3	TRBV20-1
TGTGCCAGCAGCTCCCTACGTCGGGGGGATCTTAAGACCCAGTACTTC	CASSSLRRGDLKTQYF	TRBD2	.	TRBJ2-5	TRBV7-9
TGTGCCAGCAGCTTGGCGTCAGGAATGACTGAAGCTTTCTTT	CASSLASGMTEAFF	.	many	TRBJ1-1	TRBV5-5
TGTGCCACCAGTGATTCCCAGGTGACTGAAGCTTTCTTT	CATSDSQVTEAFF	.	many	TRBJ1-1	TRBV24-1
TGTGCCAGCAGCTTAGCGGACGCAACCCGCTATGGCTACACCTTC	CASSLADATRYGYTF	.	many	TRBJ1-2	TRBV7-2
TGTGCCAGTAGTACGGACAGGGGATCGGATACGCAGTATTTT	CASSTDRGSDTQYF	TRBD1	many	TRBJ2-3	TRBV19
TGTGCCAGCAGCTTAGTTACCAACTACGAGCAGTACTTC	CASSLVTNYEQYF	.	many	TRBJ2-7	TRBV7-2
TGTGCCAGCAGCCGCCCCGGGACTAGCGGGAGCGAGCAGTACTTC	CASSRPGTSGSEQYF	TRBD2	many	TRBJ2-7	TRBV7-8
TGTGCCAGCGTCGGACAGGCGGGGGCTCAGCCCCAGCATTTT	CASVGQAGAQPQHF	TRBD1	few	TRBJ1-5	TRBV2
TGCGCCAGCAGTCAAGCGGGGGCTCGCACAGATACGCAGTATTTT	CASSQAGARTDTQYF	TRBD2	many	TRBJ2-3	TRBV5-1
TGTGCCAGCAGCTTAGCGATGGGCTACGAGCAGTACTTC	CASSLAMGYEQYF	.	many	TRBJ2-7	TRBV7-8
TGTGCCAGCAGCCAAAACGACCCTTTGACAGATACGCAGTATTTT	CASSQNDPLTDTQYF	.	.	TRBJ2-3	TRBV3-1
TGCAGTGCATCGGCCTGGGGGGGATACGAGCAGTACTTC	CSASAWGGYEQYF	TRBD2	many	TRBJ2-7	TRBV20-1
TGTGCCACCAAGGACAGCACAGATACGCAGTATTTT	CATKDSTDTQYF	.	many	TRBJ2-3	TRBV24-1
TGTGCCAGCAGCTTGCGGAGGGGGGACACTGAAGCTTTCTTT	CASSLRRGDTEAFF	.	many	TRBJ1-1	TRBV7-2
TGTGCCAGCACCTTGGGGACTGCTGGGACAGATACGCAGTATTTT	CASTLGTAGTDTQYF	.	many	TRBJ2-3	TRBV7-2
TGCGCCAGCAGCTTGGTTGTAGCGGACACCGGGGAGCTGTTTTTT	CASSLVVADTGELFF	.	.	TRBJ2-2	TRBV5-1
TGTGCCAGCAGCTTAGAGGGTTCGGCGTTCTCCGGCTACACCTTC	CASSLEGSAFSGYTF	.	many	TRBJ1-2	TRBV7-8
TGTGCCAGCGGGGTGTCGTTGGAGACCCAGTACTTC	CASGVSLETQYF	.	many	TRBJ2-5	TRBV11-2
TGTGCCAGCAGCCCGACAGGTTCTCTAAAGAATACGCAGTATTTT	CASSPTGSLKNTQYF	.	few	TRBJ2-3	TRBV14
TGCAGCGGGGCCGGGGGGGGGGCTGACAATGAGCAGTTCTTC	CSGAGGGADNEQFF	TRBD2	.	TRBJ2-1	TRBV29-1
TGCAGTGCTGGGCGACAGGGAGGGCAGTATTTT	CSAGRQGGQYF	.	.	TRBJ2-3	TRBV20-1
TGCAGCACACGCCTCGGACTAGCGGGGGAGTACCAAGAGACCCAGTACTTC	CSTRLGLAGEYQETQYF	TRBD2	.	TRBJ2-5	TRBV29-1
TGTGCCAGCAGCCCGGGACTGAGAGATACGCAGTATTTT	CASSPGLRDTQYF	.	many	TRBJ2-3	TRBV5-4
TGTGCCAGCAGCTCGGCCGGGACACAACGAAACTATGGCTACACCTTC	CASSSAGTQRNYGYTF	.	many	TRBJ1-2	TRBV7-8
TGTGCCAGCAGTTTAGTATCCCCACAGGGGGCTTGGGGCCCAAACACTGAAGCTTTCTTT	CASSLVSPQGAWGPNTEAFF	TRBD1	few	TRBJ1-1	TRBV12-3/TRBV12-4
TGTGCCAGCAGCCGCCCGGAGGGAATAGGAAATTCACCCCTCCACTTT	CASSRPEGIGNSPLHF	.	many	TRBJ1-6	TRBV7-9
TGTGCCAGCACCGCCGGGACTAGCGGGGGAAATGAGCAGTTCTTC	CASTAGTSGGNEQFF	TRBD2	many	TRBJ2-1	TRBV12-3/TRBV12-4
TGTGCCAGCAGTTTGGGTCTCATTGGTAATCAGCCCCAGCATTTT	CASSLGLIGNQPQHF	.	many	TRBJ1-5	TRBV28
TGCAGTGCTATTGTAACAAGCATGAACACTGAAGCTTTCTTT	CSAIVTSMNTEAFF	.	many	TRBJ1-1	TRBV20-1
TGTGCCTGGGGGACCGAGTCCGGGGAGCTGTTTTTT	CAWGTESGELFF	.	.	TRBJ2-2	TRBV30
TGTGCCAGCAGCTTAACTGGGACAGAACGACTCTATGGCTACACCTTC	CASSLTGTERLYGYTF	TRBD1	many	TRBJ1-2	TRBV7-3
TGTGCCAGCAGCGTAACGGTTAATTCACCCCTCCACTTT	CASSVTVNSPLHF	.	many	TRBJ1-6	TRBV9
TGTGCCAGCAGCGTCGGGGCAGGGGTATCCTACAATGAGCAGTTCTTC	CASSVGAGVSYNEQFF	.	many	TRBJ2-1	TRBV7-9
TGTGCCAGCAATCTCCTCCTAGGGGGGTTGGAGACCCAGTACTTC	CASNLLLGGLETQYF	.	few	TRBJ2-5	TRBV28